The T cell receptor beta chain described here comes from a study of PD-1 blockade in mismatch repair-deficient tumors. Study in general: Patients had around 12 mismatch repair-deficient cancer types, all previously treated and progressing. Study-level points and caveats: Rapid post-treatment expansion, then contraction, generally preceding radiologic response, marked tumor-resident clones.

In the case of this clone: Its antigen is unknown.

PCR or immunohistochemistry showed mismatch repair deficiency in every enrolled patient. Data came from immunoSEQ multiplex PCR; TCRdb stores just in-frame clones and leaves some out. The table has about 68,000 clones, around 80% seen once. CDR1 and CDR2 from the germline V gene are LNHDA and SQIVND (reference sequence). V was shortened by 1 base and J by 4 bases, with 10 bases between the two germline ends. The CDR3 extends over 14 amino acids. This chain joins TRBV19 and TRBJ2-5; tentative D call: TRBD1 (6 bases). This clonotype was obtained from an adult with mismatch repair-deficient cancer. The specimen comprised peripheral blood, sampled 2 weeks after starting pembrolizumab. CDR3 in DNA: TGTGCCAGTAGTATAGTACAGGGCGGAGAGACCCAGTACTTC. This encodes CASSIVQGGETQYF.